This passage covers 16 T cell receptor beta chains from one sample sequenced in a study of cytomegalovirus exposure and HLA in healthy donors. PCR amplification relied on 60 Vbeta primers (plus 13 Jbeta primers). The data were produced by immunoSEQ multiplex PCR, yet TCRdb's version contains in-frame clones alone and is incomplete. The data contain 120,000 to 150,000 clones, around 79% of them seen just once; the ten biggest clones take up approximately 1%. The sample comprised PBMCs. These receptors were obtained from a man aged 18 to 35 in good health and CMV-seronegative.

The V gene is TRBV25-1, the J gene TRBJ2-7, with D possibly TRBD2 on 5 matching bases. The CDR3 is 15 residues long. Trimming took off 4 bases at V and 5 bases at J, with 18 bases between the two ends. Germline lookup yields CDR1 MGHDK and CDR2 SYGVNS. CDR3 in amino acids: CASSGPESRVNEQYF. CDR3 coding DNA: TGTGCCAGCAGTGGCCCGGAGTCGAGGGTCAACGAGCAGTACTTC.

CDR3 DNA sequence: TGTGCCAGCAGCTTAAGGGCACCGGGGAATGAGCAGTTCTTC. This encodes CASSLRAPGNEQFF. The J gene is TRBJ2-1, the V gene TRBV11-2, with D tentatively TRBD2 (5 bases). The CDR3 is 14 residues long. The germline V and J ends were trimmed by 2 bases and 7 bases, with 12 bases remaining between them. Per germline, CDR1 SGHAT and CDR2 FQNNGV.

With regard to this clone: One end of the junction is discordant with germline, which a read error may explain. The genes are TRBV2 and TRBJ1-2, with D perhaps TRBD1 (6 bases). This CDR3 region has 10 residues. CDR1 and CDR2 from the germline V gene are SNHLY and FYNNEI. CDR3 nucleotides: TGTGCCAGCAGTGATTGGGGGCCTCACTTC. It is translated as CASSDWGPHF.

V and J are TRBV4-3 and TRBJ2-1, with D perhaps matching TRBD2 (6 bases). The ends were cut back, 4 bases at V and 6 bases at J, with 19 bases in the middle. Germline V CDR1 and CDR2: LGHNA, YSLEER. The CDR3 is made up of 16 amino acids. In DNA, the CDR3 is TGCGCCAGCAGCCTCCATTTGGGAGACGGGAGCAATGAGCAGTTCTTC. Protein sequence: CASSLHLGDGSNEQFF.

This sequence joins TRBV2 and TRBJ1-1; 8 nucleotides agree with TRBD1. V shed 2 bases, J shed 1 base, and the junction held 3 bases outside the gene matches. The CDR3 spans 15 residues. Germline CDR1 and CDR2: SNHLY and FYNNEI. The CDR3 spells CASSELGQGNTEAFF. CDR3 bases: TGTGCCAGCAGTGAACTAGGACAGGGGAACACTGAAGCTTTCTTT.

DNA of the CDR3: TGTGCCAGCAGCGGACAGGGGGCGACGGTCAATGAGCAGTTCTTC. Its translation: CASSGQGATVNEQFF. V and J are TRBV9 and TRBJ2-1, with 10 bases lining up with TRBD1. Germline V gene data show CDR1 as SGDLS and CDR2 as YYNGEE. The CDR3 has 15 amino acids. V lost 3 bases to trimming and J lost 6 bases; unmatched junction nucleotides: 6.

This chain joins TRBV4-1 and TRBJ1-1, with a weak D call TRBD1 (5 bases). The ends were cut back, 3 bases at V and 8 bases at J, with 16 bases in the middle. The V gene's germline CDR1 is MGHRA and CDR2 YSYEKL. This CDR3 has 14 residues. The CDR3 DNA is TGCGCCAGCAGCCATGGGTTCGGAGGGGAAGAAGCTTTCTTT. Translated, it gives CASSHGFGGEEAFF.

The sample holds one count of this clone. The J gene is TRBJ2-1, the V gene TRBV5-1; tentative D call: TRBD2 (6 bases). V dropped 4 bases and J dropped 2 bases, with 13 bases sitting between them. This CDR3 is built from 15 residues. The germline gives CDR1 SGHRS, CDR2 YFSETQ. The CDR3 region is CASSPRGFAYNEQFF. DNA of the CDR3: TGCGCCAGCAGCCCCCGGGGGTTCGCCTACAATGAGCAGTTCTTC. Drawing the rest from reference TRBV5-1 and TRBJ2-1, the complete variable domain is KAGVTQTPRYLIKTRGQQVTLSCSPISGHRSVSWYQQTPGQGLQFLFEYFSETQRNKGNFPGRFSGRQFSNSRSEMNVSTLELGDSALYLCASSPRGFAYNEQFFGPGTRLTVL.

This clone was counted a few times. The chain links TRBV6-6 to TRBJ1-1; D perhaps matches TRBD1 (6 bases). V lost 0 bases, J lost 5 bases, and 13 bases lay in between. Germline CDR1 is MNHNY and CDR2 is SVGAGI (reference sequence). The CDR3 covers 15 residues. The CDR3 nucleotides read TGTGCCAGCAGTTACTCGATGGTGGGACAAACTGAAGCTTTCTTT. Protein: CASSYSMVGQTEAFF.

This chain links TRBV6-5 with TRBJ1-2; D unclear. V lost 6 bases, J lost 6 bases, and 20 bases lay in between. This CDR3 has 15 residues. From germline, CDR1 is MNHEY and CDR2 SVGAGI. CDR3 in DNA: TGTGCCAGCAGCCTCGGACTCCTGGGATTCCATGGCTACACCTTC. Protein sequence: CASSLGLLGFHGYTF.

The rearrangement links TRBV6-5 to TRBJ2-2, with TRBD1 matching over 7 bases. V dropped 2 bases and J dropped 6; count of bases not matched to a gene: 9. This CDR3 is 16 amino acids long. CDR1 is MNHEY, CDR2 SVGAGI, per germline. In nucleotides, the CDR3 is TGTGCCAGCAGTTACACCACCCCGCAGGGGGCCGGGGAGCTGTTTTTT. Protein: CASSYTTPQGAGELFF.

This clone has just one count. This chain links TRBV7-2 with TRBJ2-3, with 9 bases identical to TRBD2. The V segment lost 2 bases and the J segment 6 bases; nucleotides outside the gene matches: 6. CDR1 SGHTA and CDR2 FQGNSA come from the germline V gene. CDR3 length: 15 residues. CDR3 coding DNA: TGTGCCAGCAGCTTAAAGGCGGGGGGGAGGGATACGCAGTATTTT. Protein product: CASSLKAGGRDTQYF. Looking up the rest from reference TRBV7-2 and TRBJ2-3 gives the full variable domain: GAGVSQSPSNKVTEKGKDVELRCDPISGHTALYWYRQSLGQGLEFLIYFQGNSAPDKSGLPSDRFSAERTGGSVSTLTIQRTQQEDSAVYLCASSLKAGGRDTQYFGPGTRLTVL.

Only a few counts were recorded for this clone. The J gene is TRBJ1-2, the V gene TRBV6-5; the match to TRBD1 covers 9 bases. Trimming removed 7 bases from V and 5 bases from J; junction bases left unmatched: 8. This CDR3 comprises 14 residues. Germline CDR1 is MNHEY and CDR2 is SVGAGI. CDR3 DNA sequence: TGTGCCAGCATAGGGACAGGGTGGACTTATGGCTACACCTTC. This sequence encodes CASIGTGWTYGYTF.

The chain couples TRBV9 to TRBJ2-1; 9 nucleotides line up with TRBD2. CDR3 length: 15 amino acids. CDR1 is SGDLS, CDR2 YYNGEE, per germline. Trimming took 0 bases from V and 6 from J; bases not matched to a gene: 4. The CDR3 sequence: CASSVGASGINEQFF. The DNA of the CDR3 is TGTGCCAGCAGCGTAGGAGCTAGCGGGATCAATGAGCAGTTCTTC.

This clone came up once. The V call is TRBV4-1, the J call TRBJ2-7, with TRBD1 matching over 7 bases. Looked up from germline, CDR1 is MGHRA and CDR2 is YSYEKL. V lost 4 bases to trimming and J lost 1 base; unmatched junction nucleotides: 7. The CDR3 runs 15 residues. CDR3 region: CASSLDRAGSYEQYF. In DNA form, the CDR3 reads TGCGCCAGCAGCCTTGACAGGGCTGGGTCCTACGAGCAGTACTTC.

The rearrangement joins TRBV19 to TRBJ2-6; 8 bases map to TRBD1. Germline V CDR1 and CDR2: LNHDA, SQIVND (reference sequence). This CDR3 contains 19 residues. Losses at the gene ends were 6 bases for V and 0 bases for J; bases not matched to a gene: 13. CDR3 in DNA: TGTGCCAGTAGGAGTTCCGACAGGGGATTTCACTCTGGGGCCAACGTCCTGACTTTC. This sequence encodes CASRSSDRGFHSGANVLTF.